This TCR beta chain was identified during a study of shared T cell receptors in the human thymus. The V segment lost 1 base and the J segment 7 bases; nucleotides outside the gene matches: 13. This CDR3 spans 19 amino acids. Germline CDR1 reads LNHNV; CDR2 reads YYDKDF (reference sequence). TCRdb's table, derived via immunoSEQ multiplex PCR, lists solely in-frame clones and lacks some. The profile covers about 660,000 clones, with about 90% appearing a single time and 0.0094% taken by the ten largest. This same sample was also taken into another study, of human thymus T cells. From that second work: Corrective heart surgery yielded the resections from which the thymus tissue came. Related research described strongly overlapping thymic repertoires in unrelated people.

The clonotype originates from a boy under two years old with a congenital heart defect. The material sequenced was thymocytes. V and J are TRBV15 and TRBJ2-2; 12 bases fit TRBD2. The CDR3 DNA reads TGTGCCACCAGCAGAGGAAGACTAGCGGGAGCAGGGGGGGTCGGGGAGCTGTTTTTT. This codes for CATSRGRLAGAGGVGELFF.